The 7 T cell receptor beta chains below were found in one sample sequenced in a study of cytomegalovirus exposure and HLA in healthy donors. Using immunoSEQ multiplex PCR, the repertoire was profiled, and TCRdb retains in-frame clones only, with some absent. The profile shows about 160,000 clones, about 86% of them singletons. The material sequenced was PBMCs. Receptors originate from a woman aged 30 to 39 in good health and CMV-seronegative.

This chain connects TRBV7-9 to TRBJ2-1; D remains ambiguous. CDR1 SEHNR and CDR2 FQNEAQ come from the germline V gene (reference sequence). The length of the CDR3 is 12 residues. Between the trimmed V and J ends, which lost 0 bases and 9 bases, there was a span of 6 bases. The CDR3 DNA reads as TGTGCCAGCAGCTTAGCCGATAGTGAGCAGTTCTTC. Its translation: CASSLADSEQFF.

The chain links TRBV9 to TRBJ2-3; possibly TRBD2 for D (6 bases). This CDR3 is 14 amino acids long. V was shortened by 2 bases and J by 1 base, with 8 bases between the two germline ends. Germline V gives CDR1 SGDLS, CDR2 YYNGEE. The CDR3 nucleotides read TGTGCCAGCAGCGTGGGGACTGGCACAGATACGCAGTATTTT. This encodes CASSVGTGTDTQYF.

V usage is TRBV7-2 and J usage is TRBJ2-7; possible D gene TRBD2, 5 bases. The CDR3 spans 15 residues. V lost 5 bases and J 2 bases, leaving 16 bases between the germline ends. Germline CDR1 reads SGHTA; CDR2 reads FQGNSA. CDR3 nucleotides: TGTGCCAGCAGCAAACGTGCCGGGGAAACCTACGAGCAGTACTTC. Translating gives CASSKRAGETYEQYF.

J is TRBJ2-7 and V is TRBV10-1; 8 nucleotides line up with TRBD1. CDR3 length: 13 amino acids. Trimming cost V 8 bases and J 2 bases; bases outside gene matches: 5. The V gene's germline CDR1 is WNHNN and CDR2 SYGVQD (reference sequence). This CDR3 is CASPSDRAYEQYF. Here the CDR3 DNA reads TGCGCCAGCCCTTCGGACAGGGCCTACGAGCAGTACTTC.

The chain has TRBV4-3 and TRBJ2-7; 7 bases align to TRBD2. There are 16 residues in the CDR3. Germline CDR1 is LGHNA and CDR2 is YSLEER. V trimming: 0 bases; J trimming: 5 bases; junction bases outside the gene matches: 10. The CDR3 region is CASSQDRGGEADEQYF. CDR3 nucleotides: TGCGCCAGCAGCCAAGATCGGGGAGGGGAGGCCGACGAGCAGTACTTC.

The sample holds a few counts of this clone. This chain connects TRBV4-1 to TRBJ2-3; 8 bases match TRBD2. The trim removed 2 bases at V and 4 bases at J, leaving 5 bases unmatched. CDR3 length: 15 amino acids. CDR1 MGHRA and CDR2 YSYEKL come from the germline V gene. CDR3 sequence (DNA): TGCGCCAGCAGCCAACAATTAGCGGGATCAGATACGCAGTATTTT. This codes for CASSQQLAGSDTQYF.

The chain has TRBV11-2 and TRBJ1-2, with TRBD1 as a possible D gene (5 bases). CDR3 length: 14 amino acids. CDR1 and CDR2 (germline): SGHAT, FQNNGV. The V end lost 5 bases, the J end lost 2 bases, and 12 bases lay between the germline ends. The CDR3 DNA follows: TGTGCCAGCAGCCCCGCAGGGTCGAACTATGGCTACACCTTC. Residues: CASSPAGSNYGYTF.